This T cell receptor (beta chain) was profiled in a study of vaccination and CD4 T cells after COVID-19. About the study: Each participant underwent a two-dose regimen of either the BNT162b2 or the mRNA-1273 vaccine.

Specified time point: late sampling 161 to 241 days after vaccination in three convalescent patients. As to treatment: roughly ten-day PBMC culture with coronavirus spike peptide pools or control peptides (ViraFEST assay). Sequencing of the DNA from cultured CD4+ T cells was carried out with the Oncomine TCR Beta short-read assay. After culture, CD4+ T cells served as the source for genomic DNA extraction. TCRdb fed the PCR reads into MiXCR, producing one record per CDR3 protein. The sample has tens of thousands of distinct CDR3 sequences; about 31% are singletons. For this clonotype: Its antigen remains unidentified.

The V and J ends lost 4 bases and 0 bases respectively, with 9 bases between them. The CDR3 is 14 amino acids. The germline CDR1 and CDR2 sequences are SGHNT and YYREEE (reference sequence). General study points: The cohort comprised relatively few convalescent patients, and no early post-infection timepoints were analyzed. Spike mono-reactivity marked 304 of 307 vaccine-specific clones in convalescent patients.

The sample in question was CD4+ T cells from blood, cultured in vitro, obtained about 7 months after SARS-CoV-2 vaccination. V usage is TRBV5-4 and J usage is TRBJ2-3; possible D gene TRBD1, 6 bases. This clonotype was obtained from a human donor who had recovered from COVID-19. DNA of the CDR3: TGTGCCAGCAGCCAGGACAGTAGCACAGATACGCAGTATTTT. As protein: CASSQDSSTDTQYF.